This record looks at one T cell receptor (beta chain) sequence and its context. One entry per CDR3 protein, called by TCRdb with MiXCR from the RT-PCR reads. The sample has about 800,000 distinct CDR3 sequences; less than 25% are singletons. Per the germline V gene, CDR1 is MNHNS and CDR2 is SASEGT. Trimming left V 6 bases short and J 0 bases short, with 9 bases between. The CDR3 runs to 13 residues. These data are taken from a study of response to subunit inactivated influenza vaccine. The origin of this receptor is a man aged 45-60 years who received an inactivated influenza vaccine. The J gene is TRBJ2-7, the V gene TRBV6-1; D not resolved. Material: PBMCs from blood, obtained roughly 5 days after vaccination. CDR3 loop: CASSSTRSYEQYF. As DNA, the CDR3 is TGTGCCAGCAGCTCCACGCGCTCCTACGAGCAGTACTTC.